This T cell receptor beta chain is from a study of CD8 T cells in ankylosing spondylitis. Notes on the study in general: The disease-linked clones had a CD8+ phenotype and low blood frequencies. In ankylosing spondylitis patients, matched synovial fluid reportedly showed significant enrichment of disease-linked clones. Seemingly characteristic of ankylosing spondylitis blood was a TCR beta motif consisting of several highly homologous variants. Past research had described some motif variants in reactive arthritis synovial fluid and blood.

Only a few counts were recorded for this clonotype. Its specificity is unknown. V was clipped by 3 bases and J by 5 bases, with 10 bases between them. Germline-derived CDR1 and CDR2 are SGHTA and FQGNSA. CDR3 size: 14 residues. By quantitative 5'-RACE with molecular barcodes, the TCR beta libraries were made. TCRdb redid the calling of the 5' RACE reads with MiXCR, one entry per CDR3 protein. The table records 800,000 to 900,000 distinct CDR3 sequences, 12% of them present only once. The source is a male donor with ankylosing spondylitis. What was sequenced was blood, either unsorted or a sorted T cell fraction (not recorded which). The chain recombines TRBV7-2 with TRBJ2-2; D not resolved. CDR3 coding DNA: TGTGCCAGCAGCTTCGCTGGCAGGACCGGGGAGCTGTTTTTT. Protein sequence: CASSFAGRTGELFF.